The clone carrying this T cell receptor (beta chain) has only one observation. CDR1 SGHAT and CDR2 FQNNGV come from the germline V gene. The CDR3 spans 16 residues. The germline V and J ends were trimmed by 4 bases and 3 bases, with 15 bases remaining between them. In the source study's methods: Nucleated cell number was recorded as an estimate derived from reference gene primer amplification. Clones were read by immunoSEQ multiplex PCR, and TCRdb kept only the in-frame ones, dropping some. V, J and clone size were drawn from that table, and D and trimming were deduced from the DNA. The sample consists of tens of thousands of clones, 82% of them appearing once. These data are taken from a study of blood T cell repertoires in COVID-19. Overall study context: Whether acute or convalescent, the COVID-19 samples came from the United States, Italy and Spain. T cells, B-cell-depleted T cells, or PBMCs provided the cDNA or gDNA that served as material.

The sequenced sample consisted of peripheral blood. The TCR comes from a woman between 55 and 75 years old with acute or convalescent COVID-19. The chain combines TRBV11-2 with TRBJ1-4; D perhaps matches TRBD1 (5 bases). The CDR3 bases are TGTGCCAGCAGCTCCGGGGGAGGACGAGCTAATGAAAAACTGTTTTTT. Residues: CASSSGGGRANEKLFF.